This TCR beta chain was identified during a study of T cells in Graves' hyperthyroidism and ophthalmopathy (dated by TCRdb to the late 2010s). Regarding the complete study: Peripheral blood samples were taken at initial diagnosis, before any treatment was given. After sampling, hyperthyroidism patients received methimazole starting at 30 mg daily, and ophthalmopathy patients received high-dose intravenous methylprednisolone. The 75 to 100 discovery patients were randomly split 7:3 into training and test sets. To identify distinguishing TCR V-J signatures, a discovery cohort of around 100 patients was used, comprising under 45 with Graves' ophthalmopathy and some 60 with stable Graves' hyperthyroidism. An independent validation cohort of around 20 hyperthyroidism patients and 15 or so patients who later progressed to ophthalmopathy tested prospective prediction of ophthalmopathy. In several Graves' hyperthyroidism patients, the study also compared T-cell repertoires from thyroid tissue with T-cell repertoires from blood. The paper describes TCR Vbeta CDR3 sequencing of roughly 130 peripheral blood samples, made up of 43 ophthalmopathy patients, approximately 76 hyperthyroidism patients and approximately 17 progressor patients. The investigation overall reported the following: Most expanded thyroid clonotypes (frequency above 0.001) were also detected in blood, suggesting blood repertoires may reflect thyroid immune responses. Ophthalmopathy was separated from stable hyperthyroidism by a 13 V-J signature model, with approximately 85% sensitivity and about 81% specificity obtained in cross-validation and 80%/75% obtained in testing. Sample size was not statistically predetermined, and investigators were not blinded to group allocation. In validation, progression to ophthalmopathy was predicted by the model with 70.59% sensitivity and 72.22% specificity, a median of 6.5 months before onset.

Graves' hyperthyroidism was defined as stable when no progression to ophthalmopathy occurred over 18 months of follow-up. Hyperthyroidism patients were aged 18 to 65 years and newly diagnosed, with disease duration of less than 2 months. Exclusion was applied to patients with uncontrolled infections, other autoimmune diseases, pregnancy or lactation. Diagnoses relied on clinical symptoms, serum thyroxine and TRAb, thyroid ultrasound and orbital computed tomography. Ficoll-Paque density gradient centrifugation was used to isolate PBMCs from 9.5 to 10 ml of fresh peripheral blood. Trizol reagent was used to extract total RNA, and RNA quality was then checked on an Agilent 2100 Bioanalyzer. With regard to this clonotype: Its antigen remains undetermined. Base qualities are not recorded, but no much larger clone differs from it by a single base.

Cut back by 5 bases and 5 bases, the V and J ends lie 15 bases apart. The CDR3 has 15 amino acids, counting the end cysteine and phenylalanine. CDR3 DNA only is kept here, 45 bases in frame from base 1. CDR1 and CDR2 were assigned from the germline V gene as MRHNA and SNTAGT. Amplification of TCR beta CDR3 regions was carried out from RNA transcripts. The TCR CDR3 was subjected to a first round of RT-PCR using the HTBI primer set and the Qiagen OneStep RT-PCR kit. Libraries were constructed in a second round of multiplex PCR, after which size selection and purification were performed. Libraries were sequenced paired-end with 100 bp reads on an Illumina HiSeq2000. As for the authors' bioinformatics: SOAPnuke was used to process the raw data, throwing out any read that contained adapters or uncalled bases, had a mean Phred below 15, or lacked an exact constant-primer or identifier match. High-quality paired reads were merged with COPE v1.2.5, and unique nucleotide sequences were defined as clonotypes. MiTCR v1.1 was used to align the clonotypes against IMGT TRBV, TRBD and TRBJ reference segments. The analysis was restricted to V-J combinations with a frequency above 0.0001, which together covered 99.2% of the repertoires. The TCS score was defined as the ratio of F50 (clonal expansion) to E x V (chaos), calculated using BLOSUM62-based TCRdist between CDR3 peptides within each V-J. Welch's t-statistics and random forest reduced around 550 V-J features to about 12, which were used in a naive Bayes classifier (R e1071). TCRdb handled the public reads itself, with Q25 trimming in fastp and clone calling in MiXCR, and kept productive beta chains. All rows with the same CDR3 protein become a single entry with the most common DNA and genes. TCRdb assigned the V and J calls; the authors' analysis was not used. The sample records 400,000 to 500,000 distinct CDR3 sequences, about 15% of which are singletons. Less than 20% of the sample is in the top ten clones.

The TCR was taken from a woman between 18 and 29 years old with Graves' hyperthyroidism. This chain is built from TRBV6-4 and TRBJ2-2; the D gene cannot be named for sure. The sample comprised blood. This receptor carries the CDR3 CASSPQPDRTGELFF. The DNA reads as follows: TGTGCCAGCAGTCCACAACCCGACCGGACCGGGGAGCTGTTTTTT.